Listed below are T cell receptor beta chains from one sample, sequenced in a study of regulatory T cells in long-lasting Graves disease. TCRdb redid the calling of the multiplex PCR reads with MiXCR, one entry per CDR3 protein. The table lists 500,000 or so distinct CDR3 sequences, about 16% of them singletons. The same sample was also studied in work on T cells in Graves' hyperthyroidism and ophthalmopathy.

The source was peripheral blood mononuclear cells (PBMCs), collected at new diagnosis, from a patient treated with antithyroid drugs. The receptor source for this set is a woman aged 35 to 59 with Graves disease. The CDR3 runs from the conserved cysteine through the conserved F or W. Fields, in order: clone size, D gene, J gene, CDR3 length, V gene, CDR3 DNA, CDR3 protein. D genes are given only for firm matches. Clone size is given for some rows only: seen once, a few or many times, or a class if the clone is expanded.

>many|.|TRBJ1-1|13|TRBV5-1
TGCGCCAGCAGCTCTAAATGGAACACTGAAGCTTTCTTT
CASSSKWNTEAFF
>few|.|TRBJ1-6|14|TRBV5-1
TGCGCCAGCAGCTTAGTAGGGAATAATTCACCCCTCCACTTT
CASSLVGNNSPLHF
>many|.|TRBJ2-2|14|TRBV5-1
TGCGCCAGCTTCGGGCAGGCCAACACCGGGGAGCTGTTTTTT
CASFGQANTGELFF
>.|TRBD1|TRBJ1-4|14|TRBV19
TGTGCCAGTACGAGGACAGGGAGTAATGAAAAACTGTTTTTT
CASTRTGSNEKLFF
>many|.|TRBJ2-3|14|TRBV30
TGTGCCTTAACCAGTGGCAGGGACACAGATACGCAGTATTTT
CALTSGRDTDTQYF
>many|TRBD2|TRBJ2-3|16|TRBV5-4
TGTGCCAGCAGCGGAAGCGGGGGCCTTAGCACAGATACGCAGTATTTT
CASSGSGGLSTDTQYF
>few|.|TRBJ2-2|15|TRBV7-9
TGTGCCAGCAGCGGAGGAGGGTCGCGCACCGGGGAGCTGTTTTTT
CASSGGGSRTGELFF
>few|TRBD2|TRBJ2-1|15|TRBV10-3
TGTGCCATCAGGAGGGGTAGCGGGGAGTACAATGAGCAGTTCTTC
CAIRRGSGEYNEQFF
>many|.|TRBJ1-1|14|TRBV6-2/TRBV6-3
TGTGCCAGCAGTGAATCATTCCAACAGGTAAAAGCTTTCTTT
CASSESFQQVKAFF
>few|TRBD2|TRBJ2-3|16|TRBV5-1
TGCGCCAGCAGCCCTCATCGCTGGCGGGGGGAAGATACGCAGTATTTT
CASSPHRWRGEDTQYF
>many|.|TRBJ1-2|11|TRBV12-3/TRBV12-4
TGTGCCAGCTCCCTCGGTGAAGGCTACACCTTC
CASSLGEGYTF
>many|.|TRBJ1-1|13|TRBV11-2
TGTGCCAGCAGCTTAGGGTGGGACGGTGAAGCTTTCTTT
CASSLGWDGEAFF
>many|TRBD2|TRBJ2-3|12|TRBV28
TGTGCCAGCGGGAGGGCCACAGATACGCAGTATTTT
CASGRATDTQYF
>many|.|TRBJ2-1|14|TRBV28
TGTGCCAGCAGTTCAGATAACAGGGACGATGAGCAGTTCTTC
CASSSDNRDDEQFF
>few|.|TRBJ1-1|19|TRBV6-5
TGTGCCAGCAGTTACTCGATGGGTCCGGGGTTTGGAGAGAACACTGAAGCTTTCTTT
CASSYSMGPGFGENTEAFF
>many|TRBD1|TRBJ2-3|18|TRBV7-6
TGTGCCAGCACCGCCTTCGCGGGGACAGGGGGGGGCACAGATACGCAGTATTTT
CASTAFAGTGGGTDTQYF
>many|.|TRBJ2-7|12|TRBV11-2
TGTGCCAGCAGCCCTGGACTGTACGAGCAGTACTTC
CASSPGLYEQYF
>.|.|TRBJ1-1|15|TRBV5-6
TGTGCCAGCAGCTTGGAGTGGGGCCTAAACACTGAAGCTTTCTTT
CASSLEWGLNTEAFF
>.|.|TRBJ2-2|15|TRBV2
TGTGCCAGCAGCTTATGGGAGGGGGGGTCTGGGGAGCTGTTTTTT
CASSLWEGGSGELFF
>.|TRBD1|TRBJ2-5|13|TRBV12-3/TRBV12-4
TGTGCCAGCAGGGGGGACAGGGGAGAGACCCAGTACTTC
CASRGDRGETQYF
>many|.|TRBJ1-2|13|TRBV5-5
TGTGCCAGCAGTACTTGGTTTGACCATACGAGCACCTTC
CASSTWFDHTSTF
>many|.|TRBJ2-7|15|TRBV6-1
TGTGCCAGCAGTCTTAGCTTCGAGGGGGGATACGAGCAGTACTTC
CASSLSFEGGYEQYF
>.|.|TRBJ1-5|12|TRBV20-1
TGCAGTGCTAGAGATACTGTAGGGACCCAGCATTTT
CSARDTVGTQHF
>.|.|TRBJ2-5|14|TRBV24-1
TGTGCCACCAGTGATTTGGCTCCCGGAGGGACCCAGTACTTC
CATSDLAPGGTQYF
>many|TRBD2|TRBJ2-1|20|TRBV5-1
TGCGCCAGCAGGTCAATACCGGGACTAGCGGGGCAATTTAGATACAATGAGCAGTTCTTC
CASRSIPGLAGQFRYNEQFF
>many|.|TRBJ1-1|14|TRBV18
TGTGCCAGCTCACGAAGTCAGGGGAACACTGAAGCTTTCTTT
CASSRSQGNTEAFF
>few|TRBD1|TRBJ2-6|17|TRBV7-9
TGTGCCAGCAGCTTGGAGACAGGGAGCTCTGGGGCCAACGTCCTGACTTTC
CASSLETGSSGANVLTF
>many|.|TRBJ1-3|16|TRBV5-1
TGCGCCAGCAGCTTAAAAGACAGGAGCTCTGGAAACACCATATATTTT
CASSLKDRSSGNTIYF
>many|.|TRBJ2-5|12|TRBV11-2
TGTGCCACTCAGGGGCGGCAAGAGACCCAGTACTTC
CATQGRQETQYF
>many|TRBD1|TRBJ2-7|15|TRBV6-1
TGTGCCAGCAGTGAGTCGAGGACAGGGAACTACGAGCAGTACTTC
CASSESRTGNYEQYF
>few|.|TRBJ2-3|13|TRBV4-1
TGCGCCAGCAGCCAAGTGGGGAGGGATACGCAGTATTTT
CASSQVGRDTQYF
>few|.|TRBJ1-6|13|TRBV6-2/TRBV6-3
TGTGCCAGCAGCCCCCCGGGACCTCAGGCCCTCCACTTT
CASSPPGPQALHF
>few|TRBD1|TRBJ1-2|14|TRBV3-1
TGTGCCAGCAGCCTACAGGGGGCGTGGAATGGCTACACCTTC
CASSLQGAWNGYTF
>.|.|TRBJ1-1|12|TRBV7-9
TGTGCCAGCAGCTTAGGAACTTCTGAAGCTTTCTTT
CASSLGTSEAFF
>many|.|TRBJ1-3|14|TRBV6-1
TGTGCCAGCACTATTGGACAGCTCGGAAACACCATATATTTT
CASTIGQLGNTIYF
>many|TRBD2|TRBJ2-1|14|TRBV18
TGTGCCAGCTCCAACGCGGGGGGTTCTCGAGAGCAGTTCTTC
CASSNAGGSREQFF
>few|TRBD1|TRBJ2-2|14|TRBV10-3
TGTGCCACCCAGGGGACAGGGAACACCGGGGAGCTGTTTTTT
CATQGTGNTGELFF